Presented here are 30 T cell receptor beta chains from one specimen sequenced in a study of blood T cell repertoires in COVID-19. The protocol was immunoSEQ multiplex PCR, while the TCRdb copy is restricted to in-frame clones and leaves out a portion. This table has 60,000 or so clones, approximately 81% appearing once. The material sequenced was peripheral blood. The receptors were sampled from a woman older than 75 with acute or convalescent COVID-19.

This sequence joins TRBV7-8 and TRBJ2-1; 7 bases are shared with TRBD1. With V trimmed by 8 bases and J by 8 bases, 12 bases remained unmatched. Germline V gene sequence: CDR1 SGHVS, CDR2 FQNEAQ. The CDR3 runs 14 residues. CDR3 DNA: TGTGCCAGCCGTAAGGGGGCGGACGGCGATGAGCAGTTCTTC. Its protein is CASRKGADGDEQFF.

The rearrangement links TRBV5-4 to TRBJ1-2; tentatively, D is TRBD1 (6 bases). Germline V gene lookup returns CDR1 SGHNT and CDR2 YYREEE (reference sequence). The CDR3 runs 13 residues. The V end lost 4 bases, the J end lost 4 bases, and 11 bases lay between the germline ends. This CDR3 reads CASSTGSTYGYTF. CDR3 nucleotides: TGTGCCAGCAGCACAGGGAGCACCTATGGCTACACCTTC.

V usage is TRBV18 and J usage is TRBJ2-7; 9 nucleotides agree with TRBD1. Per germline, CDR1 KGHSH and CDR2 LQKENI. Trimming cost V 0 bases and J 9 bases; bases outside gene matches: 6. This CDR3 contains 14 residues. The CDR3 DNA follows: TGTGCCAGCTCACCACCTGGGACAGGGTCCACGCAGTACTTC. This translates into CASSPPGTGSTQYF.

The chain uses TRBV28 and TRBJ2-7; perhaps TRBD1 as D (6 bases). The V gene lost 7 bases and the J gene lost 3 bases, with 10 bases spanning the gap. This CDR3 region has 12 residues. Germline lookup yields CDR1 MDHEN and CDR2 SYDVKM. DNA of the CDR3: TGTGCCAGCATTGGACAGTACTACGAGCAGTACTTC. This encodes CASIGQYYEQYF.

The count of this clone is one. The chain has TRBV19 and TRBJ1-4; TRBD1 agrees at 9 bases. The germline gives CDR1 LNHDA, CDR2 SQIVND (reference sequence). This CDR3 is 15 amino acids long. V lost 5 bases, J lost 7 bases, and 8 bases stayed unmatched. The CDR3 sequence is CASSRTGALVEKLFF. CDR3 nucleotides: TGTGCCAGTAGTCGGACAGGGGCCCTAGTTGAAAAACTGTTTTTT.

This CDR3 reads CASSVLGGGGAYNEQFF. The CDR3 nucleotides read TGTGCCAGTAGTGTCCTTGGCGGGGGGGGTGCCTACAATGAGCAGTTCTTC. The chain combines TRBV19 with TRBJ2-1; 9 bases are shared with TRBD2. Germline V lookup: CDR1 LNHDA, CDR2 SQIVND (reference sequence). The V gene end was trimmed by 5 bases and the J gene end by 2 bases; junction bases not matched to a gene: 10. This CDR3 comprises 17 residues.

This clone was picked up one time. The chain recombines TRBV5-1 with TRBJ1-1, with 8 nucleotides matching TRBD1. This CDR3 is built from 16 residues. V was pared by 4 bases and J by 5 bases, with 13 bases of the junction left unmatched. From germline, CDR1 is SGHRS and CDR2 YFSETQ. The CDR3 is CASSRTGIQLTTEAFF. Written as DNA, the CDR3 is TGCGCCAGCAGCCGGACAGGGATTCAGTTAACTACTGAAGCTTTCTTT.

This chain joins TRBV15 and TRBJ1-5; 9 positions agree with TRBD1. Germline V gives CDR1 LNHNV, CDR2 YYDKDF (reference sequence). Trimming removed 5 bases from V and 4 bases from J; junction bases left unmatched: 6. The CDR3 runs to 15 residues. The DNA of the CDR3 is TGTGCCACCAGCTGGGGACAGGGAGAGAATCAGCCCCAGCATTTT. Encoded protein: CATSWGQGENQPQHF.

V gene TRBV18 combines with J gene TRBJ1-5, with 9 positions matching TRBD1. V shed 3 bases and J 4 bases; nucleotides not matched to a gene: 13. CDR1 KGHSH and CDR2 LQKENI come from the germline V gene. The CDR3 has 18 amino acids. The DNA of the CDR3 is TGTGCCAGCTCACCCCAAGCCGGGACAGGGAGTTTGAATCAGCCCCAGCATTTT. The encoded protein is CASSPQAGTGSLNQPQHF.

This rearrangement joins TRBV12-5 to TRBJ1-1, with D perhaps TRBD1 (6 bases). The CDR3 is 15 residues long. V gave up 0 bases and J gave up 1 base, with 9 bases separating them. Germline assignment: CDR1 LGHNT and CDR2 FRNRAP. Here the CDR3 DNA reads TGTGCTAGTGGTTTGGTCCAGGGGCCGAACACTGAAGCTTTCTTT. Translating gives CASGLVQGPNTEAFF.

The CDR3: CASRLTLGDSSPLHF. CDR3 in DNA: TGTGCCAGCAGGTTAACCCTGGGGGACAGTTCACCCCTCCACTTT. The genes are TRBV27 and TRBJ1-6; 7 nucleotides agree with TRBD1. CDR3 length: 15 amino acids. CDR1 MNHEY and CDR2 SMNVEV come from the germline V gene (reference sequence). The ends lost 6 bases at V and 9 bases at J; junction bases unmatched: 11.

The rearrangement joins TRBV5-6 to TRBJ1-5, with a tentative D call TRBD1 (5 bases). The germline gives CDR1 SGHDT, CDR2 YYEEEE. The CDR3 totals 16 residues. V was trimmed by 4 bases and J by 11 bases, leaving 25 bases between them. CDR3: CASSPGGGLRTGSQHF. Here the CDR3 DNA reads TGTGCCAGCAGCCCGGGCGGGGGTTTAAGGACTGGGTCCCAGCATTTT.

The rearrangement links TRBV6-5 to TRBJ2-3; TRBD2 might be the D (5 bases). Trimming removed 6 bases at V and 4 bases at J, with 17 bases between. Germline lookup yields CDR1 MNHEY and CDR2 SVGAGI. This CDR3 has 15 residues. CDR3 loop: CASSPTRVAADTQYF. CDR3 coding DNA: TGTGCCAGCAGCCCAACTAGGGTTGCGGCAGATACGCAGTATTTT.

The chain recombines TRBV4-1 with TRBJ2-2; perhaps TRBD2 as D (6 bases). CDR1 is MGHRA, CDR2 YSYEKL, per germline. The CDR3 is 13 residues long. The ends were cut back, 4 bases at V and 4 bases at J, with 7 bases in the middle. CDR3: CASSLGGTGELFF. Written as DNA, the CDR3 is TGCGCCAGCAGCCTGGGGGGCACCGGGGAGCTGTTTTTT.

V usage is TRBV5-4 and J usage is TRBJ2-7, with a possible D match to TRBD1 (5 bases). The length of the CDR3 is 12 residues. The germline V and J ends were trimmed by 4 bases and 4 bases, with 9 bases remaining between them. CDR1 and CDR2 from the germline V gene are SGHNT and YYREEE (reference sequence). The CDR3 DNA reads as TGTGCCAGCAGCCAAGACAGTTACGAGCAGTACTTC. Translating gives CASSQDSYEQYF.

This chain connects TRBV12-3 or TRBV12-4 to TRBJ1-2; tentative D call: TRBD1 (5 bases). The CDR3 is made up of 13 amino acids. The V gene lost 6 bases and the J gene lost 4 bases, with 12 bases spanning the gap. CDR3 bases: TGTGCCAGCAGGCTGACAGACGGCTATGGCTACACCTTC. It yields the protein CASRLTDGYGYTF.

The chain recombines TRBV19 with TRBJ1-1, with 9 bases aligning to TRBD1. Germline V gene data show CDR1 as LNHDA and CDR2 as SQIVND (reference sequence). The junction had 6 bases not matched to a gene; V was cut back by 3 bases and J by 1 base. This CDR3 contains 16 residues. The CDR3 DNA sequence: TGTGCCAGTAGTATCCCGGGGGACAGGGCGAACACTGAAGCTTTCTTT. Protein: CASSIPGDRANTEAFF. The full variable domain, in which reference TRBV19 and TRBJ1-1 provide the parts outside the CDR3, is DGGITQSPKYLFRKEGQNVTLSCEQNLNHDAMYWYRQDPGQGLRLIYYSQIVNDFQKGDIAEGYSVSREKKESFPLTVTSAQKNPTAFYLCASSIPGDRANTEAFFGQGTRLTVV.

The J gene is TRBJ1-1, the V gene TRBV12-3 or TRBV12-4; a weak D match, TRBD1 (5 bases). The V end lost 5 bases, the J end lost 11 bases, and 12 bases lay between the germline ends. The CDR3 sequence is 11 residues long. CDR3 protein: CASSAGILAFF. In nucleotides, the CDR3 is TGTGCCAGCAGTGCAGGGATATTGGCTTTCTTT.

This clone appeared a few times. The CDR3 protein is CASSQAGQGLVTEAFF. The CDR3 region has the DNA TGCGCCAGCAGCCAAGCCGGACAGGGGCTGGTGACTGAAGCTTTCTTT. V usage is TRBV4-1 and J usage is TRBJ1-1; the match to TRBD1 covers 9 bases. Germline assignment: CDR1 MGHRA and CDR2 YSYEKL. With 1 base clipped from V and 5 bases from J, the junction kept 8 bases outside the gene matches. The CDR3 is 16 amino acids.

The chain carries TRBV2 and TRBJ1-6, with D possibly TRBD1 on 5 matching bases. The length of the CDR3 is 14 residues. CDR1 SNHLY and CDR2 FYNNEI come from the germline V gene. V was shortened by 5 bases and J by 7 bases, with 12 bases between the two germline ends. CDR3 bases: TGTGCCAGCAGTACCGGGACTTTGAATTCACCCCTCCACTTT. Encoded protein: CASSTGTLNSPLHF.

The V gene is TRBV7-3, the J gene TRBJ1-1, with TRBD1 matching 8 bases. The CDR3 totals 14 residues. V gave up 5 bases and J gave up 9 bases; unmatched junction bases: 11. CDR1 and CDR2 from the germline V gene are SGHTA and FQGTGA. Written as DNA, the CDR3 is TGTGCCAGCAGCCCAACCAGGGACAGGAGAAAAGCTTTCTTT. This gives the protein CASSPTRDRRKAFF.

The J gene is TRBJ2-1, the V gene TRBV5-4; D possibly corresponds to TRBD1 (6 bases). Trimming shortened V by 3 bases and J by 8 bases, and 9 bases separated the two germline ends. This CDR3 is built from 12 residues. Germline V gene sequence: CDR1 SGHNT, CDR2 YYREEE (reference sequence). The CDR3 here is CASSYHRDEQFF. The DNA for the CDR3 is TGTGCCAGCAGCTATCACAGGGATGAGCAGTTCTTC.

This clone has only a few counts. V gene TRBV5-6 combines with J gene TRBJ1-4, with D possibly matching TRBD1 (6 bases). Germline V lookup: CDR1 SGHDT, CDR2 YYEEEE. The CDR3 has 16 amino acids. V was pared by 0 bases and J by 5 bases, with 14 bases between. This CDR3 is CASSLVPGQSNEKLFF. In nucleotides, the CDR3 is TGTGCCAGCAGCTTGGTTCCAGGACAGAGCAATGAAAAACTGTTTTTT.

The chain recombines TRBV15 with TRBJ1-3; D gene uncertain. The CDR3 consists of 17 residues. The V end was cut by 0 bases, the J end by 0 bases, with 12 bases between. From germline, CDR1 is LNHNV and CDR2 YYDKDF (reference sequence). CDR3 nucleotide sequence: TGTGCCACCAGCAGAGAGGTTTGGGCCCACTCTGGAAACACCATATATTTT. It encodes CATSREVWAHSGNTIYF.

In this sample, this clone turned up a few times. The V and J genes are TRBV12-2 and TRBJ1-2; the table calls TRBD1, which could not be checked here. TRBV12-2 is described as a pseudogene. The CDR3 contains 17 residues. The CDR3 is CASRLSQVTGQGYGYTF. For the CDR3, the DNA is TGTGCAAGTCGCTTATCCCAAGTAACTGGACAGGGGTATGGCTACACCTTC.

This chain joins TRBV28 and TRBJ1-4; 11 bases fit TRBD1. V lost 5 bases, J lost 1 base, and 15 bases stayed unmatched. This CDR3 region has 20 residues. The V gene's germline CDR1 is MDHEN and CDR2 SYDVKM. The CDR3 nucleotides read TGTGCCAGCAGTCCCGCGGGACAGGGGGTGGACGGTCGAACTAATGAAAAACTGTTTTTT. Amino acid sequence: CASSPAGQGVDGRTNEKLFF.

The chain links TRBV5-6 to TRBJ2-7; 7 bases map to TRBD1. Unmatched junction bases numbered 3, after V lost 0 bases and J lost 3 bases. CDR1 SGHDT and CDR2 YYEEEE come from the germline V gene. The length of the CDR3 is 14 residues. The CDR3 protein is CASSLVGTDYEQYF. The CDR3 bases are TGTGCCAGCAGCTTGGTGGGGACAGACTACGAGCAGTACTTC.

This rearrangement joins TRBV25-1 to TRBJ1-2; 9 bases line up with TRBD1. V dropped 1 base and J dropped 3; count of bases not matched to a gene: 6. Germline CDR1 reads MGHDK; CDR2 reads SYGVNS. The CDR3 spans 16 residues. The CDR3 loop is CASSEFGTGMDYGYTF. The CDR3 nucleotides read TGTGCCAGCAGTGAATTCGGGACAGGGATGGACTATGGCTACACCTTC.

The J gene is TRBJ2-3, the V gene TRBV29-1, with 8 bases aligning to TRBD2. J was trimmed by 0 bases and V by 7 bases; bases with no gene match: 9. The CDR3 totals 15 residues. Germline V lookup: CDR1 SQVTM, CDR2 ANQGSEA. The CDR3 DNA reads as TGCAGCGCACTTCGTGGCGGGGGGAGCACAGATACGCAGTATTTT. Translated, it gives CSALRGGGSTDTQYF.

This clone was seen just once. The V gene is TRBV2, the J gene TRBJ1-1, with no clear D. V dropped 4 bases and J dropped 3 bases, with 9 bases sitting between them. CDR3 length: 13 residues. CDR1 is SNHLY and CDR2 is FYNNEI in the germline V gene. CDR3 protein: CASSAGSDTEAFF. As DNA, the CDR3 is TGTGCCAGCAGTGCCGGTTCGGACACTGAAGCTTTCTTT. The whole variable domain, remainder taken from reference TRBV2 and TRBJ1-1, is EPEVTQTPSHQVTQMGQEVILRCVPISNHLYFYWYRQILGQKVEFLVSFYNNEISEKSEIFDDQFSVERPDGSNFTLKIRSTKLEDSAMYFCASSAGSDTEAFFGQGTRLTVV.